These T cell receptor beta chains were read from a single sample in a study of yellow fever vaccine responses in identical twins. From the RT-PCR reads, TCRdb called clonotypes with MiXCR, one entry per CDR3 protein. The sample includes 5,500 to 8,000 distinct CDR3 sequences, about 82% of them seen just once. Here the sequenced sample was T cells from blood (PBMCs), unsorted or a sorted subset (not recorded which), taken before or after yellow fever vaccination (not recorded which). The receptor source for this set is a woman aged 18-29 years who received the yellow fever vaccine. The CDR3 runs from the conserved cysteine through the conserved F or W. Each record gives: CDR3 length, V gene, clone size, D gene, J gene, CDR3 protein, CDR3 DNA. The D gene is left open where the match is weak. The size field is filled for only some rows; it gives once, few, many or a size class.

CDR3 length: 15
V gene: TRBV11-2
clone size: -
D gene: TRBD2
J gene: TRBJ2-7
CDR3 protein: CASSTLAGIAPEQYF
CDR3 DNA: TGTGCCAGCAGCACTCTAGCGGGTATCGCCCCGGAGCAGTACTTC

CDR3 length: 13
V gene: TRBV28
clone size: -
D gene: -
J gene: TRBJ2-1
CDR3 protein: CASSLGSYNEQFF
CDR3 DNA: TGTGCCAGCAGTTTAGGTTCCTACAATGAGCAGTTCTTC

CDR3 length: 16
V gene: TRBV29-1
clone size: -
D gene: -
J gene: TRBJ2-5
CDR3 protein: CSVDPNPGRVTETQYF
CDR3 DNA: TGCAGCGTTGATCCGAATCCGGGCCGCGTAACAGAGACCCAGTACTTC

CDR3 length: 14
V gene: TRBV11-2
clone size: -
D gene: -
J gene: TRBJ2-4
CDR3 protein: CASSLELWVGIQYF
CDR3 DNA: TGTGCCAGCAGCTTAGAACTATGGGTGGGCATTCAGTACTTC

CDR3 length: 14
V gene: TRBV29-1
clone size: few
D gene: TRBD2
J gene: TRBJ2-7
CDR3 protein: CSVIQAGVPYEQYF
CDR3 DNA: TGCAGCGTGATCCAAGCGGGAGTCCCCTACGAGCAGTACTTC

CDR3 length: 14
V gene: TRBV29-1
clone size: few
D gene: -
J gene: TRBJ2-7
CDR3 protein: CSVESRGVTYEQYF
CDR3 DNA: TGCAGCGTTGAGAGTAGAGGTGTCACCTACGAGCAGTACTTC

CDR3 length: 14
V gene: TRBV12-3/TRBV12-4
clone size: few
D gene: -
J gene: TRBJ1-4
CDR3 protein: CASRTQGREEKLFF
CDR3 DNA: TGTGCCAGCAGGACCCAGGGGAGGGAAGAAAAACTGTTTTTT

CDR3 length: 11
V gene: TRBV11-3
clone size: -
D gene: -
J gene: TRBJ1-2
CDR3 protein: CASSHQWGYTF
CDR3 DNA: TGTGCCAGCAGCCATCAATGGGGCTACACCTTC

CDR3 length: 12
V gene: TRBV14
clone size: -
D gene: TRBD2
J gene: TRBJ2-1
CDR3 protein: CASSLSGNEQFF
CDR3 DNA: TGTGCCAGCAGCCTTAGCGGGAATGAGCAGTTCTTC

CDR3 length: 11
V gene: TRBV18
clone size: few
D gene: -
J gene: TRBJ1-1
CDR3 protein: CATAGVTEAFF
CDR3 DNA: TGTGCCACCGCGGGAGTCACTGAAGCTTTCTTT

CDR3 length: 11
V gene: TRBV29-1
clone size: -
D gene: -
J gene: TRBJ2-3
CDR3 protein: CSVLKSYTQYF
CDR3 DNA: TGCAGCGTTCTCAAGTCCTATACGCAGTATTTT

CDR3 length: 15
V gene: TRBV29-1
clone size: -
D gene: -
J gene: TRBJ1-1
CDR3 protein: CSVVSRAGLLTEAFF
CDR3 DNA: TGCAGCGTTGTGTCTCGTGCAGGCCTTTTAACTGAAGCTTTCTTT

CDR3 length: 14
V gene: TRBV19
clone size: -
D gene: TRBD2
J gene: TRBJ2-1
CDR3 protein: CASKTSGIINEQFF
CDR3 DNA: TGTGCCAGTAAAACTAGCGGGATTATTAATGAGCAGTTCTTC

CDR3 length: 14
V gene: TRBV11-3
clone size: -
D gene: -
J gene: TRBJ2-3
CDR3 protein: CASTLGPSTDTQYF
CDR3 DNA: TGTGCCAGCACCCTCGGGCCTAGCACAGATACGCAGTATTTT

CDR3 length: 15
V gene: TRBV2
clone size: -
D gene: TRBD1
J gene: TRBJ1-4
CDR3 protein: CASSGARGRGEKLFF
CDR3 DNA: TGTGCCAGCAGTGGAGCCAGGGGGCGCGGTGAAAAACTGTTTTTT

CDR3 length: 12
V gene: TRBV7-7
clone size: -
D gene: -
J gene: TRBJ2-5
CDR3 protein: CASSLVGETQYF
CDR3 DNA: TGTGCTAGCAGCTTAGTAGGCGAGACCCAGTACTTC

CDR3 length: 15
V gene: TRBV11-2
clone size: -
D gene: -
J gene: TRBJ2-1
CDR3 protein: CASSSSPEPYNEQFF
CDR3 DNA: TGTGCCAGCAGCTCGAGTCCCGAACCATACAATGAGCAGTTCTTC

CDR3 length: 12
V gene: TRBV10-3
clone size: -
D gene: -
J gene: TRBJ2-7
CDR3 protein: CAISEMVSEQYF
CDR3 DNA: TGTGCCATCAGTGAGATGGTGAGCGAGCAGTACTTC

CDR3 length: 15
V gene: TRBV10-3
clone size: -
D gene: TRBD1
J gene: TRBJ1-2
CDR3 protein: CAISPNGGQGYGYTF
CDR3 DNA: TGTGCCATCAGTCCTAATGGGGGACAGGGCTATGGCTACACCTTC

CDR3 length: 15
V gene: TRBV20-1
clone size: -
D gene: TRBD2
J gene: TRBJ2-1
CDR3 protein: CSAPRLAGGDNEQFF
CDR3 DNA: TGCAGTGCCCCAAGACTAGCGGGAGGGGACAATGAGCAGTTCTTC

CDR3 length: 16
V gene: TRBV28
clone size: -
D gene: -
J gene: TRBJ2-7
CDR3 protein: CASSLFRDVGLYEQYF
CDR3 DNA: TGTGCCAGCAGTTTGTTCAGAGATGTGGGACTCTACGAGCAGTACTTC

CDR3 length: 12
V gene: TRBV29-1
clone size: -
D gene: TRBD2
J gene: TRBJ2-7
CDR3 protein: CSVVVSGGEQYF
CDR3 DNA: TGCAGCGTTGTAGTCTCGGGGGGCGAGCAGTACTTC

CDR3 length: 13
V gene: TRBV7-2
clone size: -
D gene: -
J gene: TRBJ2-7
CDR3 protein: CASSYGPTYEQYF
CDR3 DNA: TGTGCCAGCAGCTACGGACCAACCTACGAGCAGTACTTC

CDR3 length: 13
V gene: TRBV11-3
clone size: -
D gene: -
J gene: TRBJ2-1
CDR3 protein: CASSFDRDNEQFF
CDR3 DNA: TGTGCCAGCAGCTTCGACAGAGACAATGAGCAGTTCTTC

CDR3 length: 17
V gene: TRBV18
clone size: -
D gene: -
J gene: TRBJ2-5
CDR3 protein: CASSPRAPGTTQETQYF
CDR3 DNA: TGTGCCAGCTCACCACGGGCCCCCGGGACAACCCAAGAGACCCAGTACTTC

CDR3 length: 16
V gene: TRBV6-1
clone size: -
D gene: TRBD2
J gene: TRBJ2-1
CDR3 protein: CASSKLSRGGLYEQFF
CDR3 DNA: TGTGCCAGCAGTAAACTCTCGCGGGGGGGCTTATATGAGCAGTTCTTC

CDR3 length: 12
V gene: TRBV11-2
clone size: -
D gene: -
J gene: TRBJ2-1
CDR3 protein: CASSFKHNEQFF
CDR3 DNA: TGTGCCAGCAGCTTCAAACACAATGAGCAGTTCTTC

CDR3 length: 15
V gene: TRBV4-2
clone size: -
D gene: TRBD1
J gene: TRBJ1-1
CDR3 protein: CASTLDRGMNTEAFF
CDR3 DNA: TGTGCCAGCACCCTAGACAGGGGAATGAACACTGAAGCTTTCTTT

CDR3 length: 12
V gene: TRBV2
clone size: -
D gene: -
J gene: TRBJ1-5
CDR3 protein: CASSDAYQPQHF
CDR3 DNA: TGTGCCAGCAGTGATGCCTATCAGCCCCAGCATTTT

CDR3 length: 16
V gene: TRBV4-3
clone size: -
D gene: -
J gene: TRBJ2-4
CDR3 protein: CASSQEGRGLKNIQYF
CDR3 DNA: TGCGCCAGCAGCCAAGAGGGAAGGGGACTCAAAAACATTCAGTACTTC

CDR3 length: 11
V gene: TRBV20-1
clone size: -
D gene: -
J gene: TRBJ2-1
CDR3 protein: CSASVGDLGFF
CDR3 DNA: TGCAGTGCTTCCGTAGGTGACCTAGGGTTCTTC

CDR3 length: 14
V gene: TRBV10-3
clone size: -
D gene: -
J gene: TRBJ1-1
CDR3 protein: CATREQGTNTEAFF
CDR3 DNA: TGTGCCACGAGGGAACAGGGTACGAACACTGAAGCTTTCTTT

CDR3 length: 13
V gene: TRBV20-1
clone size: -
D gene: TRBD1
J gene: TRBJ2-7
CDR3 protein: CSVWIPGGYEQYF
CDR3 DNA: TGCAGTGTTTGGATCCCAGGGGGCTACGAGCAGTACTTC

CDR3 length: 17
V gene: TRBV23-1
clone size: few
D gene: -
J gene: TRBJ1-3
CDR3 protein: CASSHRGGPGGGNTIYF
CDR3 DNA: TGCGCCAGCAGCCACCGCGGGGGACCCGGTGGTGGAAACACCATATATTTT

CDR3 length: 15
V gene: TRBV6-5
clone size: -
D gene: TRBD1
J gene: TRBJ1-2
CDR3 protein: CASSYSGGGAYGYTF
CDR3 DNA: TGTGCCAGCAGTTACTCTGGAGGGGGCGCTTATGGCTACACCTTC

CDR3 length: 15
V gene: TRBV28
clone size: few
D gene: -
J gene: TRBJ1-6
CDR3 protein: CASRADTGNNSPLHF
CDR3 DNA: TGTGCCAGCAGAGCCGACACTGGCAATAATTCACCCCTCCACTTT

CDR3 length: 14
V gene: TRBV11-3
clone size: -
D gene: TRBD2
J gene: TRBJ2-7
CDR3 protein: CASRLAGGAYEQYF
CDR3 DNA: TGTGCCAGCCGACTAGCGGGAGGGGCCTACGAGCAGTACTTC

CDR3 length: 15
V gene: TRBV3-1
clone size: -
D gene: -
J gene: TRBJ2-7
CDR3 protein: CASRALGASSYEQYF
CDR3 DNA: TGTGCCAGCAGAGCGCTTGGGGCGAGCTCCTACGAGCAGTACTTC

CDR3 length: 11
V gene: TRBV29-1
clone size: -
D gene: -
J gene: TRBJ2-7
CDR3 protein: CSVEVATQQYF
CDR3 DNA: TGCAGCGTTGAAGTCGCGACGCAGCAGTACTTC

CDR3 length: 14
V gene: TRBV12-3/TRBV12-4
clone size: large
D gene: TRBD1
J gene: TRBJ2-7
CDR3 protein: CASSPSGQASEQYF
CDR3 DNA: TGTGCCAGCAGTCCCTCCGGACAGGCCTCCGAGCAGTACTTC

CDR3 length: 18
V gene: TRBV15
clone size: -
D gene: TRBD2
J gene: TRBJ2-3
CDR3 protein: CATSRLTGTTYGTDTQYF
CDR3 DNA: TGTGCCACCAGCAGACTTACCGGGACTACCTACGGCACAGATACGCAGTATTTT

CDR3 length: 13
V gene: TRBV2
clone size: few
D gene: -
J gene: TRBJ1-5
CDR3 protein: CASSDGKNQPQHF
CDR3 DNA: TGTGCCAGCAGTGATGGCAAAAATCAGCCCCAGCATTTT

CDR3 length: 13
V gene: TRBV20-1
clone size: -
D gene: -
J gene: TRBJ2-5
CDR3 protein: CSANFAGQETQYF
CDR3 DNA: TGCAGTGCTAATTTTGCGGGTCAAGAGACCCAGTACTTC

CDR3 length: 15
V gene: TRBV11-3
clone size: -
D gene: TRBD2
J gene: TRBJ2-3
CDR3 protein: CASSMGLADTDTQYF
CDR3 DNA: TGTGCCAGCAGCATGGGACTAGCGGACACAGATACGCAGTATTTT

CDR3 length: 14
V gene: TRBV7-9
clone size: -
D gene: TRBD1
J gene: TRBJ2-5
CDR3 protein: CASSIRQGQETQYF
CDR3 DNA: TGTGCCAGCAGCATTCGACAGGGCCAAGAGACCCAGTACTTC

CDR3 length: 16
V gene: TRBV20-1
clone size: -
D gene: TRBD1
J gene: TRBJ2-5
CDR3 protein: CSARFRQGKYQETQYF
CDR3 DNA: TGCAGTGCTAGGTTTCGACAGGGGAAGTACCAAGAGACCCAGTACTTC

CDR3 length: 13
V gene: TRBV7-8
clone size: -
D gene: TRBD2
J gene: TRBJ2-5
CDR3 protein: CASRPTSAETQYF
CDR3 DNA: TGTGCCAGCAGGCCCACTAGCGCGGAGACCCAGTACTTC

CDR3 length: 15
V gene: TRBV23-1
clone size: few
D gene: TRBD1
J gene: TRBJ1-5
CDR3 protein: CASRDRGCANQPQHF
CDR3 DNA: TGCGCCAGCAGAGACAGGGGTTGCGCCAATCAGCCCCAGCATTTT

CDR3 length: 14
V gene: TRBV18
clone size: once
D gene: -
J gene: TRBJ2-7
CDR3 protein: CASSPLPGFNEQYF
CDR3 DNA: TGTGCCAGCTCACCTTTACCGGGATTCAACGAGCAGTACTTC

CDR3 length: 14
V gene: TRBV11-3
clone size: -
D gene: -
J gene: TRBJ2-7
CDR3 protein: CASSPRRAPYEQYF
CDR3 DNA: TGTGCCAGCAGCCCTAGGCGGGCCCCCTACGAGCAGTACTTC

CDR3 length: 13
V gene: TRBV20-1
clone size: -
D gene: TRBD2
J gene: TRBJ2-5
CDR3 protein: CSAYRLAQETQYF
CDR3 DNA: TGCAGTGCTTATCGACTAGCGCAAGAGACCCAGTACTTC

CDR3 length: 11
V gene: TRBV29-1
clone size: once
D gene: -
J gene: TRBJ2-3
CDR3 protein: CSEESGDTQYF
CDR3 DNA: TGCAGCGAAGAGAGTGGAGATACGCAGTATTTT

CDR3 length: 11
V gene: TRBV29-1
clone size: -
D gene: -
J gene: TRBJ1-2
CDR3 protein: CSVREFYGYTF
CDR3 DNA: TGCAGCGTACGGGAGTTCTATGGCTACACCTTC